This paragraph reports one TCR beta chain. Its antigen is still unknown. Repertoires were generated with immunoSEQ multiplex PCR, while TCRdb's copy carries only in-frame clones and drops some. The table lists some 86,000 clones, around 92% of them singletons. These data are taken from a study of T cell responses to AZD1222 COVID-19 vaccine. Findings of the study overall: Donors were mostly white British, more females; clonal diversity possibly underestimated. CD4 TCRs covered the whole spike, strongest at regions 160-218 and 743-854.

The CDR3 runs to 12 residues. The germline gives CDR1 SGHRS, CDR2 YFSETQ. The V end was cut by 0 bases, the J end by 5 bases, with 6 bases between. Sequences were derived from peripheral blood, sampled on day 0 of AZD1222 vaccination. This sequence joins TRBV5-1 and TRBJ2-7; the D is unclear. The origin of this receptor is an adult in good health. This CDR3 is CASSLGADEQYF. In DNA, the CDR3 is TGCGCCAGCAGCTTGGGTGCAGACGAGCAGTACTTC. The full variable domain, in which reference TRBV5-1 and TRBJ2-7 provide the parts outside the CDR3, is KAGVTQTPRYLIKTRGQQVTLSCSPISGHRSVSWYQQTPGQGLQFLFEYFSETQRNKGNFPGRFSGRQFSNSRSEMNVSTLELGDSALYLCASSLGADEQYFGPGTRLTVT.